The 13 T cell receptor beta chains below were found in one sample sequenced in a study of CD8 T cells in Susac syndrome. Random hexamers were used to reverse transcribe the RNA input (about 0.45 to 1 ug). TCRdb re-called the immunoSEQ multiplex PCR reads through MiXCR, storing one row per CDR3 protein. The data contain around 120,000 distinct CDR3 sequences, about 95% of them singletons. Sequencing was done on a sample of CD4+ T cells from PBMCs. The receptors were sampled from a human donor with multiple sclerosis.

V usage is TRBV25-1 and J usage is TRBJ2-3; 7 nucleotides agree with TRBD2. Germline V gene data show CDR1 as MGHDK and CDR2 as SYGVNS. Trimming cost V 2 bases and J 3 bases; bases outside gene matches: 5. The CDR3 sequence is 15 residues long. CDR3 sequence reads: CASSEAGAGTDTQYF. DNA of the CDR3: TGTGCCAGCAGTGAAGCGGGAGCGGGGACAGATACGCAGTATTTT.

The chain combines TRBV4-1 with TRBJ2-7; possible D gene TRBD1, 5 bases. The germline V gene encodes CDR1 MGHRA and CDR2 YSYEKL. The CDR3 covers 15 residues. V was cut by 2 bases and J by 4 bases, with 15 bases left in between. CDR3 sequence reads: CASSQPLQGHYEQYF. The CDR3 nucleotides are TGCGCCAGCAGCCAACCGCTTCAGGGCCATTACGAGCAGTACTTC.

V usage is TRBV10-3 and J usage is TRBJ2-7; D could derive from TRBD1 or TRBD2 (6 bases each). Germline V gene sequence: CDR1 ENHRY, CDR2 SYGVKD. The CDR3 consists of 15 residues. The V end lost 3 bases, the J end lost 7 bases, and 19 bases lay between the germline ends. CDR3 residues: CAISDRTAGAGEQYF. The CDR3, as DNA: TGTGCCATCAGTGACCGGACAGCCGGGGCGGGAGAGCAGTACTTC.

The chain carries TRBV29-1 and TRBJ2-7; D remains unclear. The CDR3 sequence is 13 residues long. V was cut by 4 bases and J by 2 bases, with 12 bases left in between. CDR1 is SQVTM and CDR2 is ANQGSEA in the germline V gene. In DNA, the CDR3 is TGCAGCGTTGGCACTCATCTAGCCTACGAGCAGTACTTC. It yields the protein CSVGTHLAYEQYF.

The gene calls are TRBV6-2 or TRBV6-3 and TRBJ2-6; 10 bases are shared with TRBD1. The V and J ends lost 1 base and 2 bases, in that order; junction bases with no gene match: 2. CDR3 length: 17 residues. Germline-derived CDR1 and CDR2 are MNHEY and SVGEGT. CDR3 coding DNA: TGTGCCAGCAGTTACTGGGGACAGGGGACTGGGGCCAACGTCCTGACTTTC. This codes for CASSYWGQGTGANVLTF.

The CDR3 coding sequence is TGTGCCAGCAGCAGGCAGGGGGCGGGCGAGCAGTACTTC. Its translation is CASSRQGAGEQYF. V is TRBV3-1 and J is TRBJ2-7, with TRBD1 matching over 8 bases. The CDR3 has 13 residues. After removal of 5 bases from V and 6 bases from J, the junction contained 6 bases not matched to a gene. CDR1 and CDR2 from the germline V gene are LGHDT and YNNKEL (reference sequence).

The chain uses TRBV20-1 and TRBJ2-3, with 15 positions matching TRBD2. With 5 bases clipped from V and 4 bases from J, the junction kept 13 bases outside the gene matches. Germline CDR1 is DFQATT and CDR2 is SNEGSKA (reference sequence). CDR3 length: 18 amino acids. The CDR3 here is CSADGLAGGSSGPDTQYF. In nucleotides, the CDR3 is TGCAGTGCTGATGGACTAGCGGGAGGGTCCAGCGGGCCAGATACGCAGTATTTT.

The CDR3 DNA sequence: TGTGCCAGCAGCTTAGCCGTTCTTAGCGCGATCTCGAGCTACGAGCAGTACTTC. Its protein product is CASSLAVLSAISSYEQYF. The rearrangement uses TRBV11-2 and TRBJ2-7; D perhaps matches TRBD2 (5 bases). V was cut by 1 base and J by 3 bases, with 22 bases left in between. There are 18 residues in the CDR3. Germline V lookup: CDR1 SGHAT, CDR2 FQNNGV.

This clonotype was found a few times. This chain connects TRBV7-2 to TRBJ2-1; no firm D call. Germline CDR1 SGHTA, CDR2 FQGNSA. This CDR3 spans 11 amino acids. Trimming removed 3 bases at V and 7 bases at J, with 4 bases between. Here the CDR3 reads CASSLGNEQFF. CDR3 nucleotides: TGTGCCAGCAGCTTGGGGAATGAGCAGTTCTTC.

This chain joins TRBV14 and TRBJ2-3; 7 bases fit TRBD2. The V and J ends lost 2 bases and 1 base, in that order; junction bases with no gene match: 9. In germline, CDR1 is SGHDN, CDR2 FVKESK. The length of the CDR3 is 17 residues. As DNA, the CDR3 is TGTGCCAGCAGCCAAAGAACGACTAGCTTTGGCACAGATACGCAGTATTTT. This gives the protein CASSQRTTSFGTDTQYF.

The chain couples TRBV6-6 to TRBJ1-1; D not certain. The CDR3 covers 13 residues. The ends were cut back, 6 bases at V and 1 base at J, with 9 bases in the middle. Germline V gene lookup returns CDR1 MNHNY and CDR2 SVGAGI (reference sequence). The CDR3 loop reads CASRHQENTEAFF. DNA of the CDR3: TGTGCCAGCAGGCATCAGGAGAACACTGAAGCTTTCTTT.

The chain joins TRBV7-3 to TRBJ2-1; D is possibly TRBD1 (5 bases). V was clipped by 1 base and J by 4 bases, with 11 bases between them. The germline CDR1 and CDR2 sequences are SGHTA and FQGTGA. CDR3 length: 15 amino acids. Here the CDR3 DNA reads TGTGCCAGCAGCTTAAGGGCCCAGGGATACAATGAGCAGTTCTTC. Translated, it gives CASSLRAQGYNEQFF.

The V and J genes are TRBV18 and TRBJ2-5; D is possibly TRBD2 (5 bases). Trimming removed 1 base at V and 5 bases at J, with 5 bases between. The CDR3 spans 12 residues. Germline CDR1 KGHSH, CDR2 LQKENI. DNA for the CDR3: TGTGCCAGCTCACCACGGAGGGAGACCCAGTACTTC. Protein sequence: CASSPRRETQYF.